The T cell receptor beta chain described here comes from a study of technical replicates of blood from a handful of donors. From germline, CDR1 is KGHSH and CDR2 LQKENI. Losses at the gene ends were 3 bases for V and 6 bases for J; bases not matched to a gene: 2. CDR3 length: 16 residues. Libraries were prepared by immunoSEQ multiplex PCR; TCRdb keeps only in-frame clonotypes and omits some of them. The repertoire holds about 70,000 clones, with 92% as singletons. The rearrangement links TRBV18 to TRBJ2-1; 16 bases are a match to TRBD2. The sequenced sample consisted of T cells isolated from PBMCs. The sequence was obtained from a human donor in good health. Written as DNA, the CDR3 is TGTGCCAGCTCACCGGGGACTAGCGGGAGGGCCAATGAGCAGTTCTTC. Protein product: CASSPGTSGRANEQFF.